The next 3 T cell receptor beta chains were all read from a single sample in a study of T-cell reconstitution after alpha-beta-depleted transplantation in children. TCRbeta library preparation incorporated unique molecular identifiers. TCRdb re-analysed the PCR reads in MiXCR, keeping a single row per CDR3 protein. The data contain a few hundred thousand distinct CDR3 sequences, more than 7.5% of them singletons. The material was PBMCs from the stem cell graft donor, obtained from the stem cell graft. The receptors originated from a human donor who donated a stem cell graft to a child with SCID.

This clonotype was observed many times. The J gene is TRBJ1-1, the V gene TRBV5-1; tentative D call: TRBD1 (5 bases). The CDR3 contains 15 residues. From germline, CDR1 is SGHRS and CDR2 YFSETQ. V was pared by 6 bases and J by 4 bases, with 19 bases between. The CDR3 is CASKVRDGGTTEAFF. In DNA form, the CDR3 reads TGCGCCAGCAAGGTAAGGGATGGAGGGACCACTGAAGCTTTCTTT.

This clonotype was found many times. The junction does not match germline at one end; this may be a read error. The J gene is TRBJ2-2, the V gene TRBV5-1; D is unresolved. Germline CDR1 and CDR2: SGHRS and YFSETQ. This CDR3 has 13 residues. CDR3 bases: TGTGCCAGCAGCTTGGGGAACACCGGGGAGCTGTTTTTT. Residues: CASSLGNTGELFF.

At least ten counts were recorded for this clonotype. The rearrangement uses TRBV19 and TRBJ1-2, with D possibly being TRBD1 (5 bases). V shed 3 bases and J shed 8 bases, with 10 bases lying between them. Per germline, CDR1 LNHDA and CDR2 SQIVND (reference sequence). The CDR3 loop spans 12 amino acids. The chain's CDR3 is CASSIGTIGYTF. The CDR3 bases are TGTGCCAGTAGTATTGGGACGATCGGCTACACCTTC.